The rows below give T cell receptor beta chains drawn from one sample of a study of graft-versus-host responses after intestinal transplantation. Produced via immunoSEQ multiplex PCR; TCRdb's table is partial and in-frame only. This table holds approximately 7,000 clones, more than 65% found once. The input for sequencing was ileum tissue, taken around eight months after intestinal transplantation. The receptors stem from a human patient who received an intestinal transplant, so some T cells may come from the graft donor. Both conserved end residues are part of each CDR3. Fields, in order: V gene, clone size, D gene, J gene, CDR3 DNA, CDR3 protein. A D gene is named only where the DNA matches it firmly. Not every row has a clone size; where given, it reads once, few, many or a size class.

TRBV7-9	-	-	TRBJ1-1	TGTGCCAGCAGCTTTGATCAGGGGCTACCTGAAGCTTTCTTT	CASSFDQGLPEAFF
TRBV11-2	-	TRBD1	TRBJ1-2	TGTGCCAGCAGCCACGGACAGGGGGCTAACTATGGCTACACCTTC	CASSHGQGANYGYTF
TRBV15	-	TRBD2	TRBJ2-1	TGTGCCACCAGCAGAGCTCTGGGACTAGCGGGGGGCAATGAGCAGTTCTTC	CATSRALGLAGGNEQFF
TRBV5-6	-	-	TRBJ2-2	TGTGCCAGCAGCCCGCAACAGGGCTACAACACCGGGGAGCTGTTTTTT	CASSPQQGYNTGELFF
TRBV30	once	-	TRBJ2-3	TGTGCCTGGAATCTGGTACGCACAGATACGCAGTATTTT	CAWNLVRTDTQYF
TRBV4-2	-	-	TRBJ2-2	TGTGCCAGCAGCCAAGTATTGGGCGGGGAGCTGTTTTTT	CASSQVLGGELFF
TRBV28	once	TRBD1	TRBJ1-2	TGTGCCAGCAGTTCTACCGGGACAGACAACTATGGCTACACCTTC	CASSSTGTDNYGYTF
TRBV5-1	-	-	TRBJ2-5	TGCGCCAGCAGCTTGGGTCGATGGGGACGGGTGGGAGAGACCCAGTACTTC	CASSLGRWGRVGETQYF
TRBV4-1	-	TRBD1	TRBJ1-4	TGCGCCAGCAGCATCGGACAGGGTCTGGGAAGTGAAAAACTGTTTTTT	CASSIGQGLGSEKLFF
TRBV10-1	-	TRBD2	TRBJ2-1	TGCGCCAGCAGCCCCGTAGAGTGGCTAGCGGCGGGCAATGAGCAGTTCTTC	CASSPVEWLAAGNEQFF
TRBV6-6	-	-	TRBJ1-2	TGTGCCAGCAGTGACGGTATCTATGGCTACACCTTC	CASSDGIYGYTF
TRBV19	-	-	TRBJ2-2	TGTGCCAGTAGTATAGGGCAGAACACCGGGGAGCTGTTTTTT	CASSIGQNTGELFF
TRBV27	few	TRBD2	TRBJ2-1	TGTGCCAGCAGTTTATCTGGACTAGCGGGGGGCTATCCATACAATGAGCAGTTCTTC	CASSLSGLAGGYPYNEQFF
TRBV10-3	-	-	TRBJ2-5	TGTGCCATCAGTGAGTCGTGGGGGCAGGGCCTTCAAGAGACCCAGTACTTC	CAISESWGQGLQETQYF
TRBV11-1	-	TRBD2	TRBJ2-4	TGTGCCAGCAGCGATGCGGGGGGGCCGGACATTCAGTACTTC	CASSDAGGPDIQYF
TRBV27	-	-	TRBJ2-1	TGTGCCAGCAGACTGATCGGAGAATGGGCCTACAATGAGCAGTTCTTC	CASRLIGEWAYNEQFF
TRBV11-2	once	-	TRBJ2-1	TGTGCCAGCAGCTTAGATCGGGGGGCGCGGGAGCAGTTCTTC	CASSLDRGAREQFF
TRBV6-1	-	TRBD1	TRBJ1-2	TGTGCCAGCAGTGAAAGGACAGGGGGCTATGGCTACACCTTC	CASSERTGGYGYTF
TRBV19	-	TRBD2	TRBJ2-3	TGTGCCAGTAGTATAGAAAAGCGGGGGGGCACAGATACGCAGTATTTT	CASSIEKRGGTDTQYF
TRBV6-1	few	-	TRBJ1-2	TGTGCCAGCAGGCCTTGGGGTGGGACCTATGGCTACACCTTC	CASRPWGGTYGYTF
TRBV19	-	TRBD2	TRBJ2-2	TGTGCCAGTAGTATCTCGGGCGCCCTAGCGGGGCCCGGGGAGCTGTTTTTT	CASSISGALAGPGELFF
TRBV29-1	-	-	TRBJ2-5	TGCAGCGTTATGACGGGACGCGGTGGGGAGACCCAGTACTTC	CSVMTGRGGETQYF
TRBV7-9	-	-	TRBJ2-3	TGTGCCAGCAGCTTAGTTGGGGCTCCATTCGCAGATACGCAGTATTTT	CASSLVGAPFADTQYF
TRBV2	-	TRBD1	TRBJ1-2	TGTGCCAGCAGTGACGGGACAGGGGTGATCTATGGCTACACCTTC	CASSDGTGVIYGYTF
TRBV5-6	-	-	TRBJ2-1	TGTGCCAGCAGCTTGTGGTTCGGGGGTACGAGCTCCTACAATGAGCAGTTCTTC	CASSLWFGGTSSYNEQFF
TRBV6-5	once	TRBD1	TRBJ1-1	TGTGCCAGCAGTCCGACAGGCGCAGGGGGGGAAGCTTTCTTT	CASSPTGAGGEAFF
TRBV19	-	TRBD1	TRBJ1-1	TGTGCCAGTAGTATAGATCCCTCAGGGGGCGCCTTGAACACTGAAGCTTTCTTT	CASSIDPSGGALNTEAFF
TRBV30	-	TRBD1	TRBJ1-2	TGTGCCTGGAGTGAGGACAGGGTATATGGCTACACCTTC	CAWSEDRVYGYTF
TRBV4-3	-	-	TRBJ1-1	TGCGCCAGCAGCCAAGATTGGGGACGAAACGCTGGGACCCCGAGAGGGAACACTGAAGCTTTCTTT	CASSQDWGRNAGTPRGNTEAFF
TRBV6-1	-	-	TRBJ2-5	TGTGCCAGCAGTTTCCAAGAGACCCAGTACTTC	CASSFQETQYF
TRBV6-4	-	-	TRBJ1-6	TGTGCCAGCAGTGACTCATCAGATAGCGGGGGGCCCCTCCACTTT	CASSDSSDSGGPLHF
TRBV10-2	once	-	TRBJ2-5	TGCGCCAGCAGTGAACAGTTGATAAAGACCCAGTACTTC	CASSEQLIKTQYF
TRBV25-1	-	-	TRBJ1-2	TGTGCCAGCAGTGGACCCCAGGGCGTGTGGGGCTACACCTTC	CASSGPQGVWGYTF
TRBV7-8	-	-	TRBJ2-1	TGTGCCAGCAGCTTCGTCGGGGACTACAATGAGCAGTTCTTC	CASSFVGDYNEQFF
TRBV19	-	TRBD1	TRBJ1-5	TGTGCCAGTAGTCGACAGGGTCAGCCCCAGCATTTT	CASSRQGQPQHF
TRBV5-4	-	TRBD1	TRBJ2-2	TGTGCCAGCAGCTCAGCAACCCTGACAGGGGTCGGGGAGCTGTTTTTT	CASSSATLTGVGELFF
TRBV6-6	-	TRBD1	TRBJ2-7	TGTGCCAGCAGTTGGGACAGGGAGGGGGCCTACGAGCAGTACTTC	CASSWDREGAYEQYF
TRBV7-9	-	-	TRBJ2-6	TGTGCCAGCAGCTTAGACCTCTCTGGGGCCAACGTCCTGACTTTC	CASSLDLSGANVLTF
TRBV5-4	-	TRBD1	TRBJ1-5	TGTGCCAGCAGCCGGGACAGGGGGCAAGGTCAGCCCCAGCATTTT	CASSRDRGQGQPQHF
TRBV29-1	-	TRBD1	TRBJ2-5	TGCAGCGTTGTTCAGGGGGTTGCGACCCAGTACTTC	CSVVQGVATQYF
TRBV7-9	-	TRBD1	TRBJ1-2	TGTGCCAGCAGCTCTATGGAGGTGTGGGGACAGGGGTATGGCTACACCTTC	CASSSMEVWGQGYGYTF
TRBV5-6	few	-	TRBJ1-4	TGTGCCAGCAGCGACCGGATTGGGACAGAAAAACTGTTTTTT	CASSDRIGTEKLFF
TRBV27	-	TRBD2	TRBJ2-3	TGTGCCAGCAGTCCGTCGATAGCGGGGGCTACAGATACGCAGTATTTT	CASSPSIAGATDTQYF
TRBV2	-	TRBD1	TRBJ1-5	TGTGCCAGCAGTGTGGAACAGGGGGATCAGCCCCAGCATTTT	CASSVEQGDQPQHF
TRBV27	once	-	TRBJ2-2	TGTGCCAGCGGGACGGAGAACACCGGGGAGCTGTTTTTT	CASGTENTGELFF
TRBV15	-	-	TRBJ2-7	TGTGCCACCAGCAGAGATGGTGGGGTGCGGTACGAGCAGTACTTC	CATSRDGGVRYEQYF
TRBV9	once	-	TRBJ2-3	TGTGCCAGCAGCGAGAGGGACTCCGGATCCACAGATACGCAGTATTTT	CASSERDSGSTDTQYF
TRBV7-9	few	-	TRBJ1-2	TGTGCCAGCAGCTTAATCGGGGGCGAGAGCTATGGCTACACCTTC	CASSLIGGESYGYTF
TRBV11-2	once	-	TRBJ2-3	TGTGCCAGCTCCAAACCAACCCACGACGAAGATACGCAGTATTTT	CASSKPTHDEDTQYF
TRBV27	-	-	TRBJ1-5	TGTGCCAGCAGTTTAACCTATGGCAATCAGCCCCAGCATTTT	CASSLTYGNQPQHF
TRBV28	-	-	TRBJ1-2	TGTGCCAGCAAGACTTTCCCATTCGGAGAATATGGCTACACCTTC	CASKTFPFGEYGYTF
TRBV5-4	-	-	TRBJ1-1	TGTGCCAGCAGACCGACCCCGACAGAAAACACTGAAGCTTTCTTT	CASRPTPTENTEAFF
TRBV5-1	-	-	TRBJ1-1	TGCGCCAGCAGCATCGGCCCTGAAGCTTTCTTT	CASSIGPEAFF
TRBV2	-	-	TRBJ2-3	TGTGCCAGCAGTGTTGAAGTTAATGGGGGTATTATAGATACGCAGTATTTT	CASSVEVNGGIIDTQYF